This entry features one T cell receptor (beta chain) sequence. Noted time point: pre-treatment sample, taken before nivolumab and TIL therapy. Most excised metastases sampled were pleural nodules or supraclavicular lymph nodes. The record originates from a study of TIL therapy for anti-PD-1-resistant metastatic lung cancer. Study information: Most patients had lung adenocarcinoma; a handful of tumors were EGFR-mutant, two ALK-rearranged; half smoked currently or formerly. By whole-exome sequencing, median non-synonymous tumor mutation burden was over 1.2 mutations per megabase.

The libraries were made with immunoSEQ v3. Profiled with immunoSEQ multiplex PCR; TCRdb holds only in-frame clones, not every one. In the table there are 45,000 to 50,000 clones, over 65% of which are singletons. The material sequenced was tumor tissue, taken at baseline. The receptor was isolated from a person aged 25 to 85 with non-small cell lung cancer.

The CDR3 DNA follows: TGTGCCAGCAGTGAAATTCAGAGCGGGAGGGCCCGTGAGCAGTACTTC. Translating it yields CASSEIQSGRAREQYF. This chain uses TRBV6-1 with TRBJ2-7; 10 bases align to TRBD2. J was trimmed by 7 bases and V by 2 bases; bases with no gene match: 11. Germline-derived CDR1 and CDR2 are MNHNS and SASEGT. The CDR3 loop spans 16 amino acids.